This T cell receptor beta chain was captured by sequencing in a study of CD8+CD57+ T cells in acquired aplastic anemia. On the study more broadly: Sorted CD4+ and CD8+ cell DNA averaged about 3 ug. Healthy donors averaged about 9.8 million reads for CD4+ cells. Points from the study as a whole: Sharing between patients and controls was observed for over 25 CD8+ CDR3 sequences. Researchers reported that CD8+ Simpson's diversity was not significantly different in patients versus controls.

The template used for profiling TCR beta VDJ and CDR3 was genomic DNA. From the reads, TCRdb called clonotypes with MiXCR, one entry per CDR3 protein. The sample comprises about 68,000 distinct CDR3 sequences, roughly half of which are singletons, and about 8% rests with the top ten. This clonotype ranks as medium-sized. Its antigen is still unknown. The CDR3 sequence is 17 residues long. V was trimmed by 2 bases and J by 0 bases, leaving 15 bases between them. Germline V gives CDR1 MGHDK, CDR2 SYGVNS. The V gene is TRBV25-1, the J gene TRBJ2-3; a possible D gene is TRBD2 (5 bases). Sequenced sample: sorted CD4+, CD8+, or CD8+CD57+ T cells (not recorded which) from PBMCs. The TCR originated in a human donor in good health, serving as a control. For the CDR3, the DNA is TGTGCCAGCAGTGAAGACTCCTCAGCGGCTAGCACAGATACGCAGTATTTT. This sequence encodes CASSEDSSAASTDTQYF.